The 22 T cell receptor beta chains in this list originate from one sample, sequenced in a study of T cell responses to AZD1222 COVID-19 vaccine. Generated by immunoSEQ multiplex PCR, the TCRdb table keeps only in-frame clones and is missing some. The sample contains 90,000 to 120,000 clones, around 87% of which appear only once. This specimen consisted of peripheral blood, obtained on day 0 of AZD1222 vaccination. All receptors come from an adult in good health.

The chain carries TRBV7-9 and TRBJ1-5; no clear D. CDR1 is SEHNR and CDR2 is FQNEAQ in the germline V gene (reference sequence). V gave up 5 bases and J gave up 5 bases, with 10 bases separating them. The CDR3 has 13 amino acids. CDR3 bases: TGTGCCAGCAGCCCCAGGTTGGATCAGCCCCAGCATTTT. Protein sequence: CASSPRLDQPQHF.

This chain joins TRBV11-2 and TRBJ2-7; a possible D gene is TRBD2 (6 bases). The germline V gene encodes CDR1 SGHAT and CDR2 FQNNGV. This CDR3 comprises 15 residues. The V gene lost 1 base and the J gene lost 2 bases, with 12 bases spanning the gap. The CDR3 nucleotides read TGTGCCAGCAGCTTAGGGGCAGGAGGGGCCTACGAGCAGTACTTC. It codes for CASSLGAGGAYEQYF.

This chain uses TRBV7-9 with TRBJ2-2; TRBD2 matches 9 bases. CDR1 is SEHNR and CDR2 is FQNEAQ in the germline V gene (reference sequence). After removal of 4 bases from V and 6 bases from J, the junction contained 15 bases not matched to a gene. The CDR3 is made up of 18 amino acids. The CDR3 loop is CASSSLSGGNVKSGELFF. The CDR3 region has the DNA TGTGCCAGCAGCTCCTTGAGCGGGGGGAACGTTAAGTCCGGGGAGCTGTTTTTT.

This clone appeared a single time. CDR3 nucleotide sequence: TGTGCCAGCAAAATAGCGGGAGGGCCGTACGAGCAGTACTTC. Amino acids: CASKIAGGPYEQYF. The chain is built from TRBV27 and TRBJ2-7; 11 positions agree with TRBD2. The trim removed 7 bases at V and 4 bases at J, leaving 6 bases unmatched. The CDR3 contains 14 residues. Germline-derived CDR1 and CDR2 are MNHEY and SMNVEV (reference sequence).

V and J are TRBV29-1 and TRBJ1-5; D remains unclear. Trimming shortened V by 4 bases and J by 4 bases, and 8 bases separated the two germline ends. CDR3 length: 12 amino acids. CDR1 and CDR2 from the germline V gene are SQVTM and ANQGSEA. The CDR3 loop is CSVADTNQPQHF. The CDR3 region has the DNA TGCAGCGTTGCCGACACAAATCAGCCCCAGCATTTT.

This clone was observed a single time. J is TRBJ1-3 and V is TRBV30; no clear D gene. Trimming pared 1 base from V and 1 base from J, leaving 8 bases between. Germline V gene sequence: CDR1 GTSNPN, CDR2 SVGIG (reference sequence). The CDR3 runs 14 residues. The CDR3 DNA follows: TGTGCCTGGAGTGCGTCTTGGTCTGGAAACACCATATATTTT. It codes for CAWSASWSGNTIYF. Filled out from reference TRBV30 and TRBJ1-3, the complete variable domain reads SQTIHQWPATLVQPVGSPLSLECTVEGTSNPNLYWYRQAAGRGLQLLFYSVGIGQISSEVPQNLSASRPQDRQFILSSKKLLLSDSGFYLCAWSASWSGNTIYFGEGSWLTVV.

V is TRBV10-3 and J is TRBJ1-5; TRBD1 is a possible D gene (5 bases). Per germline, CDR1 ENHRY and CDR2 SYGVKD. This CDR3 has 15 amino acids. V lost 0 bases to trimming and J lost 0 bases, with 6 bases between them. The CDR3 region has the DNA TGTGCCATCAGTGAGTCAGGGGATAGCAATCAGCCCCAGCATTTT. Protein: CAISESGDSNQPQHF.

This chain uses TRBV5-1 with TRBJ2-7; TRBD1 might be the D (5 bases). The germline V and J ends were trimmed by 3 bases and 6 bases, with 13 bases remaining between them. The CDR3 spans 13 residues. The germline CDR1 and CDR2 sequences are SGHRS and YFSETQ. This CDR3 is CASSYGQGSEQYF. CDR3 in DNA: TGCGCCAGCAGCTACGGGCAGGGTAGCGAGCAGTACTTC.

This sequence joins TRBV5-1 and TRBJ2-3, with D uncertain. V shed 4 bases and J shed 4 bases, with 10 bases lying between them. This CDR3 comprises 13 residues. Germline V gene data show CDR1 as SGHRS and CDR2 as YFSETQ. This chain's CDR3 is CASSVLSPDTQYF. As DNA, the CDR3 is TGCGCCAGCAGCGTATTATCTCCAGATACGCAGTATTTT.

This chain joins TRBV7-8 and TRBJ1-4; maybe TRBD1 (6 bases). This CDR3 contains 18 residues. Germline V gives CDR1 SGHVS, CDR2 FQNEAQ. V shed 1 base and J shed 3 bases, with 18 bases lying between them. For the CDR3, the DNA is TGTGCCAGCAGCTTAGGTAACAGGGTTGAGGAAGCTAATGAAAAACTGTTTTTT. It translates to CASSLGNRVEEANEKLFF.

The chain uses TRBV7-9 and TRBJ2-3, with 11 bases fitting TRBD2. Trimming removed 5 bases from V and 6 bases from J; junction bases left unmatched: 10. Germline CDR1 reads SEHNR; CDR2 reads FQNEAQ (reference sequence). CDR3 length: 16 amino acids. The CDR3 reads CASSASSGGARDTQYF. DNA of the CDR3: TGTGCCAGCAGCGCCAGTAGCGGGGGGGCCAGGGATACGCAGTATTTT.

The V call is TRBV9, the J call TRBJ2-2; TRBD1 matches at 9 bases. The CDR3 spans 18 residues. J gave up 4 bases and V 2 bases, and 12 bases lay outside the gene matches. CDR1 and CDR2 (germline): SGDLS, YYNGEE. CDR3 sequence reads: CASSVTGGRSVGTGELFF. CDR3 in DNA: TGTGCCAGCAGCGTTACAGGGGGCAGATCCGTAGGCACCGGGGAGCTGTTTTTT.

The V and J genes are TRBV7-2 and TRBJ1-2; weak D call: TRBD1 (5 bases). V was trimmed by 5 bases and J by 2 bases, leaving 12 bases between them. The CDR3 extends over 14 amino acids. The V gene's germline CDR1 is SGHTA and CDR2 FQGNSA. The CDR3 spells CASSLRDLNYGYTF. As DNA, the CDR3 is TGTGCCAGCAGCCTTAGGGACCTAAACTATGGCTACACCTTC.

V and J are TRBV27 and TRBJ1-6; D unclear. Germline-derived CDR1 and CDR2 are MNHEY and SMNVEV (reference sequence). Trimming took 5 bases from V and 10 from J, leaving 9 bases between them. CDR3 length equals 12 residues. CDR3 loop: CASSNSDSPLHF. The CDR3, as DNA: TGTGCCAGCAGTAACTCGGACTCACCCCTCCACTTT.

This chain uses TRBV6-8 with TRBJ2-5, with D possibly TRBD2 on 6 matching bases. CDR1 is MNHGY and CDR2 is SAAAGT in the germline V gene. The CDR3 totals 16 residues. Trimming shortened V by 8 bases and J by 3 bases, and 22 bases separated the two germline ends. The CDR3 loop is CASHRVRWGEEETQYF. Here the CDR3 DNA reads TGTGCCAGCCATCGAGTAAGATGGGGGGAGGAAGAGACCCAGTACTTC.

The chain couples TRBV27 to TRBJ2-7; D is tentatively TRBD1 or TRBD2 (5 bases each). CDR3 length: 15 residues. The germline gives CDR1 MNHEY, CDR2 SMNVEV (reference sequence). The V end lost 3 bases, the J end lost 2 bases, and 14 bases lay between the germline ends. CDR3: CASSLKGQGAYEQYF. Here the CDR3 DNA reads TGTGCCAGCAGTTTGAAGGGGCAGGGAGCCTACGAGCAGTACTTC.

This clone appeared a few times. The chain combines TRBV7-9 with TRBJ1-2; D unclear. Germline V gene data show CDR1 as SEHNR and CDR2 as FQNEAQ (reference sequence). The ends were cut back, 2 bases at V and 3 bases at J, with 13 bases in the middle. The CDR3 is 15 residues long. Here the CDR3 DNA reads TGTGCCAGCAGCTTAATCGGGCAGACTTACTATGGCTACACCTTC. Amino acid sequence: CASSLIGQTYYGYTF.

The V and J genes are TRBV15 and TRBJ2-5; 7 bases align to TRBD1. J was trimmed by 3 bases and V by 5 bases; bases with no gene match: 12. The CDR3 consists of 16 residues. Per germline, CDR1 LNHNV and CDR2 YYDKDF (reference sequence). CDR3 region: CATSFILKGTEETQYF. In DNA, the CDR3 is TGTGCCACCAGCTTCATCCTAAAGGGGACAGAAGAGACCCAGTACTTC.

V and J are TRBV5-8 and TRBJ2-1; D ambiguous. Between the trimmed V and J ends, which lost 9 bases and 0 bases, there was a span of 13 bases. The CDR3 is 14 residues long. Germline assignment: CDR1 SGHTS and CDR2 YDEGEE. For the CDR3, the DNA is TGTGCCATAAATGACCGAGACTCCTACAATGAGCAGTTCTTC. Encoded protein: CAINDRDSYNEQFF.

The V and J genes are TRBV27 and TRBJ1-5, with 8 bases matching TRBD1. The CDR3 sequence is 15 residues long. Per the germline V gene, CDR1 is MNHEY and CDR2 is SMNVEV (reference sequence). J was trimmed by 6 bases and V by 1 base; bases with no gene match: 5. CDR3 loop: CASSLYQGAGQPQHF. The CDR3, as DNA: TGTGCCAGCAGTTTATACCAGGGGGCGGGTCAGCCCCAGCATTTT.

The CDR3 sequence: CSVERATTYNEQFF. The DNA for the CDR3 is TGCAGCGTTGAACGAGCTACTACTTACAATGAGCAGTTCTTC. The chain uses TRBV29-1 and TRBJ2-1; D gene ambiguous. The ends were cut back, 2 bases at V and 4 bases at J, with 12 bases in the middle. The CDR3 is made up of 14 amino acids. Germline-derived CDR1 and CDR2 are SQVTM and ANQGSEA.

This chain links TRBV28 with TRBJ2-3, with 8 bases aligning to TRBD2. The junction had 15 bases not matched to a gene; V was cut back by 6 bases and J by 10 bases. CDR1 and CDR2 (germline): MDHEN, SYDVKM. The CDR3 totals 15 residues. In nucleotides, the CDR3 is TGTGCCAGCAGCCCCGGACTAGCTGGCACAGAGGCGCAGTATTTT. Protein: CASSPGLAGTEAQYF.